This T cell receptor beta chain derives from a study of blood T cell repertoires in COVID-19. The overall study: COVID-19 samples, acute and convalescent, were from the United States, Italy and Spain.

Germline V gene lookup returns CDR1 SGDLS and CDR2 YYNGEE. The CDR3 consists of 15 residues. J gave up 4 bases and V 6 bases, and 9 bases lay outside the gene matches. Original processing methods: Nucleated cell number was recorded as an estimate derived from reference gene primer amplification. Clones were read by immunoSEQ multiplex PCR, and TCRdb kept only the in-frame ones, dropping some. The V and J calls and clone size were taken over from that table, and D and trimming were inferred from the DNA. The top ten clones hold 20% to 25% of a sample with around 150,000 clones, around 80% of them seen once.

The receptor was derived from a woman aged 80 or over with acute or convalescent COVID-19. Sequenced: peripheral blood. This chain links TRBV9 with TRBJ2-2; 7 nucleotides match TRBD2. The CDR3 region is CASTKVPGGTGELFF. CDR3 sequence (DNA): TGTGCCAGCACCAAAGTACCGGGGGGCACCGGGGAGCTGTTTTTT.